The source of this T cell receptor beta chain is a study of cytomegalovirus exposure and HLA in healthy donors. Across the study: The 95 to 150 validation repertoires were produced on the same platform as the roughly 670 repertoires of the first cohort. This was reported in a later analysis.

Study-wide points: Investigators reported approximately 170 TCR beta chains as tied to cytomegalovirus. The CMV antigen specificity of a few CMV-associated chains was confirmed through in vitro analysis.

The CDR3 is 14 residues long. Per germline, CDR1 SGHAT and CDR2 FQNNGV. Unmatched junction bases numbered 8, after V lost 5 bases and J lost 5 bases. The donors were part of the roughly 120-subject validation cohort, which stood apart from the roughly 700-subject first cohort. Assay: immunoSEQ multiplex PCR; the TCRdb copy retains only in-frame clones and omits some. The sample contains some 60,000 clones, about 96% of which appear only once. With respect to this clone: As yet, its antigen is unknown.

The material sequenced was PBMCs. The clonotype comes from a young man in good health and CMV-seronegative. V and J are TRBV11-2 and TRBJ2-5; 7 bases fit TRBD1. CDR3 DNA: TGTGCCAGCAGCCCCCAGAGCAGGGGGGAGACCCAGTACTTC. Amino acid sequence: CASSPQSRGETQYF.